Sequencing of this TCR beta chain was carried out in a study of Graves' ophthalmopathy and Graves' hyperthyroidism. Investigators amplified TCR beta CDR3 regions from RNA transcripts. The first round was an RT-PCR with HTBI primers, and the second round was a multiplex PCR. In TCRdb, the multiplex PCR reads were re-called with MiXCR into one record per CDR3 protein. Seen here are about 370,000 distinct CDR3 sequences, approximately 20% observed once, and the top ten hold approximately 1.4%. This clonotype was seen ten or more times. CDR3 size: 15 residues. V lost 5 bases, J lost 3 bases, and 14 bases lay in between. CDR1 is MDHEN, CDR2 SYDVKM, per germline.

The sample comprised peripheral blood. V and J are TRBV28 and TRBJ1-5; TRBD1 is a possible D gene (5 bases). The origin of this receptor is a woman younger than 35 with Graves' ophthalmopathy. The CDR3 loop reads CASSATLGTNQPQHF. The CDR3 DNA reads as TGTGCCAGCAGTGCCACGTTGGGGACCAATCAGCCCCAGCATTTT. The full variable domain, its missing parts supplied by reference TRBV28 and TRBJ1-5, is DVKVTQSSRYLVKRTGEKVFLECVQDMDHENMFWYRQDPGLGLRLIYFSYDVKMKEKGDIPEGYSVSREKKERFSLILESASTNQTSMYLCASSATLGTNQPQHFGDGTRLSIL.